This T cell receptor beta chain was retrieved from a study of CD4+ T cells in melanoma. Findings and limits, study-wide: A reported correlation linked neoantigen-specific CD4+ T cells to CD8+, macrophage and B cell function. Diverse differentiation states were reported for melanoma neoantigen-specific CD4+ T cells.

Repertoires were generated with immunoSEQ multiplex PCR, while TCRdb's copy carries only in-frame clones and drops some. The sample lists 20,000 to 25,000 clones, just under 80% occurring once. The CDR3 extends over 15 amino acids. V shed 3 bases, J shed 8 bases, and the junction held 5 bases outside the gene matches. Per the germline V gene, CDR1 is SGDLS and CDR2 is YYNGEE. Comments on this clone: The antigen remains unidentified.

The clonotype originates from a human donor with melanoma. V and J are TRBV9 and TRBJ1-6, with 10 positions matching TRBD1. The CDR3 sequence is CASSATGGRDSPLHF. The CDR3 bases are TGTGCCAGCAGCGCGACAGGGGGCCGGGATTCACCCCTCCACTTT.